The sequence of this T cell receptor (beta chain) was determined in a study of blood T cell repertoires in COVID-19. As for the study in general: Specimens from acute and convalescent COVID-19 originated in the United States, Italy and Spain. In each case, the material was cDNA or gDNA derived from T cells, B-cell-depleted T cells, or PBMCs.

In the source study's methods: Using reference gene primer amplification, nucleated cell counts were estimated. Repertoires were generated with immunoSEQ multiplex PCR, while TCRdb's copy carries only in-frame clones and drops some. The V and J calls and the clone size are those of that table, but D and trimming were determined from the DNA. This sample has about half a million clones, with roughly 88% found just once. This clone was observed once. Input material: peripheral blood. The sequence came from a human donor in a cohort sampled during active COVID-19.

The CDR3 is CASGLHRPSSYNEQFF. Here the CDR3 DNA reads TGTGCCTCGGGACTCCACAGACCGAGCTCCTACAATGAGCAGTTCTTC. The rearrangement links TRBV6-4 to TRBJ2-1, with D possibly matching TRBD2 (6 bases). CDR1 is MRHNA and CDR2 is SNTAGT in the germline V gene. The CDR3 length is 16 residues. Trimming shortened V by 11 bases and J by 0 bases, and 20 bases separated the two germline ends.